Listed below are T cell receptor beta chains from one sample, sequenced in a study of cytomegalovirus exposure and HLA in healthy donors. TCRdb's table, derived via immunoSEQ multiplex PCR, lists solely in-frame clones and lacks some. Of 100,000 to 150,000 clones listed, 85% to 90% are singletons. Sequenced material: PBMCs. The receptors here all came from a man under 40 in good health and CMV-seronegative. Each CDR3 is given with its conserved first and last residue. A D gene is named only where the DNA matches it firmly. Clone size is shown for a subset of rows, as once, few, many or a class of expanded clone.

CDR3: CASSIGTGESPLHF
DNA: TGCGCCAGCAGCATAGGGACAGGGGAGTCACCCCTCCACTTT
size: few
D: TRBD1
J: TRBJ1-6
V: TRBV5-1

CDR3: CASSLGDSGGANEQFF
DNA: TGTGCCAGCAGCTTAGGGGATAGCGGGGGGGCCAATGAGCAGTTCTTC
size: .
D: TRBD2
J: TRBJ2-1
V: TRBV11-3

CDR3: CASSMDVAGGPMDEQFF
DNA: TGTGCCAGTAGTATGGACGTAGCGGGGGGCCCAATGGATGAGCAGTTCTTC
size: .
D: TRBD2
J: TRBJ2-1
V: TRBV19

CDR3: CASSPGFSYEQYF
DNA: TGTGCCAGCAGCCCGGGGTTTTCATACGAGCAGTACTTC
size: .
D: .
J: TRBJ2-7
V: TRBV6-5

CDR3: CASRAGTGETGTQYF
DNA: TGTGCCAGCAGGGCGGGGACAGGGGAAACTGGGACGCAGTATTTT
size: .
D: TRBD1
J: TRBJ2-3
V: TRBV6-5

CDR3: CASNYWGDDEQFF
DNA: TGTGCCAGCAACTATTGGGGGGACGATGAGCAGTTCTTC
size: .
D: .
J: TRBJ2-1
V: TRBV5-4

CDR3: CASSPSGRTNYGYTF
DNA: TGTGCCAGCAGCCCCTCAGGGCGAACTAACTATGGCTACACCTTC
size: few
D: .
J: TRBJ1-2
V: TRBV6-5

CDR3: CASSSPGQGYNEQFF
DNA: TGTGCCAGCAGTTCGCCGGGACAGGGATACAATGAGCAGTTCTTC
size: .
D: TRBD1
J: TRBJ2-1
V: TRBV27

CDR3: CASSPGTGGYEQYF
DNA: TGTGCCAGTAGTCCCGGGACAGGGGGCTACGAGCAGTACTTC
size: .
D: TRBD1
J: TRBJ2-7
V: TRBV19

CDR3: CASSFKHNSPLHF
DNA: TGTGCCAGCAGCTTTAAGCATAATTCACCCCTCCACTTT
size: .
D: .
J: TRBJ1-6
V: TRBV5-5

CDR3: CASSLASYEQYF
DNA: TGTGCCAGCAGCTTGGCTTCCTACGAGCAGTACTTC
size: .
D: .
J: TRBJ2-7
V: TRBV5-4

CDR3: CASRPGTASYEQYF
DNA: TGCGCCAGCAGGCCCGGGACAGCCTCCTACGAGCAGTACTTC
size: .
D: TRBD1
J: TRBJ2-7
V: TRBV5-1

CDR3: CASSSLRLAGTNEQFF
DNA: TGTGCCAGCAGTTCCTTGAGACTAGCGGGGACCAATGAGCAGTTCTTC
size: .
D: TRBD2
J: TRBJ2-1
V: TRBV27

CDR3: CASSHGTGSVLFNQPQHF
DNA: TGCGCCAGCAGTCACGGGACAGGGAGCGTTCTTTTCAATCAGCCCCAGCATTTT
size: .
D: TRBD1
J: TRBJ1-5
V: TRBV4-1

CDR3: CASSAHRQGGGTEAFF
DNA: TGTGCCAGCAGCGCCCACCGACAGGGGGGAGGCACTGAAGCTTTCTTT
size: once
D: TRBD1
J: TRBJ1-1
V: TRBV9

CDR3: CASSQAGTGGNYGYTF
DNA: TGCGCCAGCAGCCAAGCTGGGACAGGGGGGAACTATGGCTACACCTTC
size: .
D: TRBD1
J: TRBJ1-2
V: TRBV4-3

CDR3: CASSAARVSYYGYTF
DNA: TGTGCCAGCAGCGCGGCCAGGGTTTCTTACTATGGCTACACCTTC
size: once
D: .
J: TRBJ1-2
V: TRBV7-9

CDR3: CASSHERTDTQYF
DNA: TGTGCCAGCAGCCACGAACGGACAGATACGCAGTATTTT
size: .
D: .
J: TRBJ2-3
V: TRBV7-9

CDR3: CASSFGTSGVETQYF
DNA: TGTGCCAGCAGCTTTGGGACTAGCGGGGTTGAGACCCAGTACTTC
size: .
D: TRBD2
J: TRBJ2-5
V: TRBV7-9

CDR3: CASSRRGIYGYTF
DNA: TGTGCCAGCAGCCGTAGGGGGATCTATGGCTACACCTTC
size: once
D: .
J: TRBJ1-2
V: TRBV27

CDR3: CASSLGGAWQGDTQYF
DNA: TGTGCCAGCAGCTTAGGCGGGGCGTGGCAGGGAGATACGCAGTATTTT
size: .
D: .
J: TRBJ2-3
V: TRBV7-9

CDR3: CASSPRGGGYSYNEQFF
DNA: TGTGCCAGCAGCCCCCGTGGGGGGGGCTACTCCTACAATGAGCAGTTCTTC
size: .
D: .
J: TRBJ2-1
V: TRBV7-6

CDR3: CASPEWETQYF
DNA: TGTGCCAGCCCCGAGTGGGAGACCCAGTACTTC
size: .
D: .
J: TRBJ2-5
V: TRBV2

CDR3: CASSPFGAYNEQFF
DNA: TGTGCCAGCAGTCCCTTCGGGGCCTACAATGAGCAGTTCTTC
size: .
D: .
J: TRBJ2-1
V: TRBV27

CDR3: CASSLERVREKLFF
DNA: TGTGCCAGCAGCTTAGAGAGGGTACGGGAAAAACTGTTTTTT
size: .
D: .
J: TRBJ1-4
V: TRBV7-9

CDR3: CASSQIAGTVDYGYTF
DNA: TGCGCCAGCAGCCAGATTGCCGGGACAGTCGACTATGGCTACACCTTC
size: .
D: TRBD1
J: TRBJ1-2
V: TRBV4-1

CDR3: CASSWTIGDEDSPLHF
DNA: TGTGCCAGCAGTTGGACCATCGGGGATGAGGATTCACCCCTCCACTTT
size: .
D: .
J: TRBJ1-6
V: TRBV6-5

CDR3: CASSESRGGPYEQYF
DNA: TGCGCCAGCAGTGAGTCGAGGGGGGGGCCCTACGAGCAGTACTTC
size: .
D: .
J: TRBJ2-7
V: TRBV10-2

CDR3: CASSLWSEKLFF
DNA: TGTGCCAGCAGCTTGTGGAGCGAAAAACTGTTTTTT
size: .
D: .
J: TRBJ1-4
V: TRBV5-6

CDR3: CASSRRGTVSYEQYF
DNA: TGTGCCAGCAGCCGGAGGGGCACTGTCTCCTACGAGCAGTACTTC
size: once
D: .
J: TRBJ2-7
V: TRBV6-6

CDR3: CSVDTGGITEAFF
DNA: TGCAGCGTAGATACGGGGGGTATAACTGAAGCTTTCTTT
size: .
D: .
J: TRBJ1-1
V: TRBV29-1

CDR3: CASSLRQGLPYNSPLHF
DNA: TGTGCCAGCAGCTTAAGACAGGGACTCCCCTATAATTCACCCCTCCACTTT
size: .
D: TRBD1
J: TRBJ1-6
V: TRBV11-2

CDR3: CASSLLAGGYSGELFF
DNA: TGTGCCAGCAGCTTGTTAGCCGGGGGTTATTCCGGGGAGCTGTTTTTT
size: .
D: .
J: TRBJ2-2
V: TRBV5-6

CDR3: CASGLETQGKQYF
DNA: TGTGCTAGTGGTTTGGAGACTCAGGGGAAGCAGTACTTC
size: few
D: .
J: TRBJ2-7
V: TRBV12-5

CDR3: CASSPGQGDAKNIQYF
DNA: TGTGCCAGCAGCCCCGGACAGGGGGATGCCAAAAACATTCAGTACTTC
size: .
D: TRBD1
J: TRBJ2-4
V: TRBV5-6

CDR3: CSASPGVEAFF
DNA: TGCAGTGCTAGCCCAGGTGTTGAAGCTTTCTTT
size: few
D: .
J: TRBJ1-1
V: TRBV20-1

CDR3: CASSVLQGSGETQYF
DNA: TGTGCCAGCAGTGTCCTACAGGGGAGCGGAGAGACCCAGTACTTC
size: .
D: TRBD1
J: TRBJ2-5
V: TRBV6-1

CDR3: CASRGLQETQYF
DNA: TGTGCCAGCAGGGGCCTCCAAGAGACCCAGTACTTC
size: .
D: .
J: TRBJ2-5
V: TRBV6-1

CDR3: CASSDRAYSGNTIYF
DNA: TGTGCCAGCAGTGACAGGGCTTACTCTGGAAACACCATATATTTT
size: .
D: TRBD1
J: TRBJ1-3
V: TRBV6-6

CDR3: CASSLSGTGEFEAFF
DNA: TGTGCCAGCAGTTTATCGGGGACAGGAGAGTTTGAAGCTTTCTTT
size: .
D: TRBD1
J: TRBJ1-1
V: TRBV27

CDR3: CASSQDSDRRETQYF
DNA: TGCGCCAGCAGCCAAGATTCGGACAGGAGAGAGACCCAGTACTTC
size: .
D: TRBD1
J: TRBJ2-5
V: TRBV4-1

CDR3: CASSVAGDRGWVNVLTF
DNA: TGTGCCAGCAGCGTAGCCGGAGACAGGGGGTGGGTCAACGTCCTGACTTTC
size: .
D: TRBD1
J: TRBJ2-6
V: TRBV9

CDR3: CSVGAGSSYNEQFF
DNA: TGCAGCGTGGGAGCGGGGAGCTCCTACAATGAGCAGTTCTTC
size: .
D: TRBD2
J: TRBJ2-1
V: TRBV29-1

CDR3: CAIRAGTGERQPQHF
DNA: TGTGCCATCAGGGCCGGGACAGGGGAACGACAGCCCCAGCATTTT
size: .
D: TRBD1
J: TRBJ1-5
V: TRBV10-3

CDR3: CSGDRGYEQYF
DNA: TGCAGCGGGGACAGGGGGTACGAGCAGTACTTC
size: .
D: TRBD1
J: TRBJ2-7
V: TRBV20-1

CDR3: CASRPGLLNYEQYF
DNA: TGCGCCAGCAGACCGGGACTCCTAAACTACGAGCAGTACTTC
size: once
D: .
J: TRBJ2-7
V: TRBV4-1